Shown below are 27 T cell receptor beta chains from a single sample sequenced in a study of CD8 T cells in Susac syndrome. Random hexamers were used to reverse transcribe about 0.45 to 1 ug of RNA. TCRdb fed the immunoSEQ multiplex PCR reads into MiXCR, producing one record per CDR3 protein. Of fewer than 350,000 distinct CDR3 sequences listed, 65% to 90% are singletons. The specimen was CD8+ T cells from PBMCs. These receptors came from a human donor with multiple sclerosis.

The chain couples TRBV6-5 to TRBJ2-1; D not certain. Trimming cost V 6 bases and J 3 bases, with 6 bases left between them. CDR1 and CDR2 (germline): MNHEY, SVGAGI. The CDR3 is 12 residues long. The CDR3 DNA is TGTGCCAGCAGCACTCTCTACAATGAGCAGTTCTTC. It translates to CASSTLYNEQFF.

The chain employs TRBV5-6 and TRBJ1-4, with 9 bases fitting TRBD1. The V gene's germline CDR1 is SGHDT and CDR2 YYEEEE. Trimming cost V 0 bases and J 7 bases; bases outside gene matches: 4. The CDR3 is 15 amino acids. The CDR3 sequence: CASSLAGTGLEKLFF. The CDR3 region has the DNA TGTGCCAGCAGCTTGGCCGGGACAGGGCTTGAAAAACTGTTTTTT.

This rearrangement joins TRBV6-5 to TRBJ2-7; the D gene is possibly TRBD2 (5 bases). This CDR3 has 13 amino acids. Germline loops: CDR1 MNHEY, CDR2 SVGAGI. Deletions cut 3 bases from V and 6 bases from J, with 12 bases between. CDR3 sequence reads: CASSYVGSTEQYF. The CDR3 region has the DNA TGTGCCAGCAGTTATGTGGGGAGTACCGAGCAGTACTTC.

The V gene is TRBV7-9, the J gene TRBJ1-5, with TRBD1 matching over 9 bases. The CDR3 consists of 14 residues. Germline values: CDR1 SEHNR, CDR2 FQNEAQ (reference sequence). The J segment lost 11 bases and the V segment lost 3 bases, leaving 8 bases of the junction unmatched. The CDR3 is CASSLTGGPGAQHF. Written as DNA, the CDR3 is TGTGCCAGCAGCTTGACAGGGGGGCCAGGAGCCCAGCATTTT.

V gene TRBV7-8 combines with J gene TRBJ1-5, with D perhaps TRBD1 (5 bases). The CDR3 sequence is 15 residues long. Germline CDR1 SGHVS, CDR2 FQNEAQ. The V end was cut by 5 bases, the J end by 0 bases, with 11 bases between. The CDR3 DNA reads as TGTGCCAGCAGCCCGTGGGGGAATAGCAATCAGCCCCAGCATTTT. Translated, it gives CASSPWGNSNQPQHF.

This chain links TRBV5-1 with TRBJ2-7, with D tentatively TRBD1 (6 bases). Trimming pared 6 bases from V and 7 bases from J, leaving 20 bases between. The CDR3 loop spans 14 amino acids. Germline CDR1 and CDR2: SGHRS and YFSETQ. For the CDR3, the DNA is TGCGCCAGCACGGAAAATGCAGGGGCGAAAGAGCAGTACTTC. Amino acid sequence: CASTENAGAKEQYF.

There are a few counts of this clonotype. In DNA, the CDR3 is TGTGCCAGCAGTGGGAAGGGAATGAGCACTGAAGCTTTCTTT. Encoded protein: CASSGKGMSTEAFF. J is TRBJ1-1 and V is TRBV6-1; no definite D call. The CDR3 length is 14 residues. V was clipped by 4 bases and J by 4 bases, with 13 bases between them. Germline V lookup: CDR1 MNHNS, CDR2 SASEGT.

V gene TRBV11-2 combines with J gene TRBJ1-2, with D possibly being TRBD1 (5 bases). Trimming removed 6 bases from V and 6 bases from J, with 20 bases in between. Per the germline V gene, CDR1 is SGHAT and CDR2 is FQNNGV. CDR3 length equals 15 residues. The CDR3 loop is CASSPYLGGEHGYTF. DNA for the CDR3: TGTGCCAGCAGTCCATACCTGGGAGGGGAGCATGGCTACACCTTC. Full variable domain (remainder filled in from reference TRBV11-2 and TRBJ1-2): EAGVAQSPRYKIIEKRQSVAFWCNPISGHATLYWYQQILGQGPKLLIQFQNNGVVDDSQLPKDRFSAERLKGVDSTLKIQPAKLEDSAVYLCASSPYLGGEHGYTFGSGTRLTVV.

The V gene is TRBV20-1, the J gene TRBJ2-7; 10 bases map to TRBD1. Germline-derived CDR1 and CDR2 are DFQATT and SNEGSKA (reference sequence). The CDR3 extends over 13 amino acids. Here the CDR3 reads CSAPGTGEREQYF. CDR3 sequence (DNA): TGCAGCGCGCCGGGGACAGGGGAAAGAGAGCAGTACTTC.

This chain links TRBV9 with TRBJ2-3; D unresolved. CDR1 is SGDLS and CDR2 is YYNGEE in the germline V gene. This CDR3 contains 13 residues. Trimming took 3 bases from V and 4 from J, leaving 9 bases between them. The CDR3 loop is CASSADGPDTQYF. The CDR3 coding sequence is TGTGCCAGCAGCGCCGATGGGCCAGATACGCAGTATTTT.

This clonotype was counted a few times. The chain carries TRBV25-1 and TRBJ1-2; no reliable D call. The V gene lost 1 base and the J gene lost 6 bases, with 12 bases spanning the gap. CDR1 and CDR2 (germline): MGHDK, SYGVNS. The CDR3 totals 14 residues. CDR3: CASSELLRLDGYTF. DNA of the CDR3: TGTGCCAGCAGTGAATTGTTGCGCCTGGATGGCTACACCTTC.

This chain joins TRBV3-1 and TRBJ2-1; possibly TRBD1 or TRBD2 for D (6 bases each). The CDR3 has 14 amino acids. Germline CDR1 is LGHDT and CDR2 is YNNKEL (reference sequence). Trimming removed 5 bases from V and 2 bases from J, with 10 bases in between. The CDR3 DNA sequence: TGTGCCAGCAGCGAAGGGGGGCCCTACAATGAGCAGTTCTTC. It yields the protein CASSEGGPYNEQFF.

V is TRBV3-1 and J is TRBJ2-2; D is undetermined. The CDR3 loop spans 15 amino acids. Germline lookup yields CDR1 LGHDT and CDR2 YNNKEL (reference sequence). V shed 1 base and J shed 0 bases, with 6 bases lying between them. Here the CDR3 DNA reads TGTGCCAGCAGCCAAGTGACGGCGAACACCGGGGAGCTGTTTTTT. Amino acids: CASSQVTANTGELFF.

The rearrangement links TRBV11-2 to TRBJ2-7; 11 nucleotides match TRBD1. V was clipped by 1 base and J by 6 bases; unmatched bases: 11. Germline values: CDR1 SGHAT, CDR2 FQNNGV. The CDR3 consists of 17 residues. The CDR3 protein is CASSLGVIGQGALEQYF. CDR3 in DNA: TGTGCCAGCAGCTTAGGCGTCATCGGACAGGGGGCTCTCGAGCAGTACTTC.

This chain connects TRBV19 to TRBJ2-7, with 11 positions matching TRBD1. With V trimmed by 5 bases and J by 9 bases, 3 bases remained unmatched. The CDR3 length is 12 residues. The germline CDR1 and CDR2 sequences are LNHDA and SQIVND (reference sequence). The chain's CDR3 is CASSGQGAVQYF. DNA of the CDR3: TGTGCCAGTAGTGGACAGGGGGCGGTGCAGTACTTC.

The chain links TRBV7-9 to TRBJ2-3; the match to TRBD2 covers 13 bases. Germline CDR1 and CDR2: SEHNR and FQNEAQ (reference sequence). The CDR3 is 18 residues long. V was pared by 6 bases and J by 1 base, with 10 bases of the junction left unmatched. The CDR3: CASSRLAGGDGRTDTQYF. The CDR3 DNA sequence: TGTGCCAGCAGTCGACTAGCGGGAGGTGACGGCCGCACAGATACGCAGTATTTT.

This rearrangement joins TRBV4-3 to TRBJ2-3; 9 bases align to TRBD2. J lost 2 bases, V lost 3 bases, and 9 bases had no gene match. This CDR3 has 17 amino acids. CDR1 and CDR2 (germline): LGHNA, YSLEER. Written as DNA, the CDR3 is TGCGCCAGCAGCCACCGGTGGGAGCGGGAGGACACAGATACGCAGTATTTT. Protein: CASSHRWEREDTDTQYF.

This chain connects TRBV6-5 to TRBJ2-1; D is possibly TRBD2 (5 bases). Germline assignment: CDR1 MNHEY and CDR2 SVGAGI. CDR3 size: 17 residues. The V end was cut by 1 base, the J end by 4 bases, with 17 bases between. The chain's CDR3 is CASSYWASSGDYNEQFF. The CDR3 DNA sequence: TGTGCCAGCAGTTACTGGGCGTCCAGCGGTGATTACAATGAGCAGTTCTTC.

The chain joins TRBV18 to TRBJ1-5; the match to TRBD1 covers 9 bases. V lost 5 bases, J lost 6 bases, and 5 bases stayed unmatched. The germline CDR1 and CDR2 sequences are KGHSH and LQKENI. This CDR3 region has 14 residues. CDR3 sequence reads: CASSSTGGTQPQHF. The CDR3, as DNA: TGTGCCAGCTCATCGACAGGGGGTACTCAGCCCCAGCATTTT.

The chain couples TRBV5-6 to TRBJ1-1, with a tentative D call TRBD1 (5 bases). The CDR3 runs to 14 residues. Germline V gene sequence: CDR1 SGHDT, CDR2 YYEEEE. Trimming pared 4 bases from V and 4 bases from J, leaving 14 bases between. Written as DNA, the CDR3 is TGTGCCAGCAGCACCAACTTGGGGGGCACTGAAGCTTTCTTT. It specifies CASSTNLGGTEAFF.

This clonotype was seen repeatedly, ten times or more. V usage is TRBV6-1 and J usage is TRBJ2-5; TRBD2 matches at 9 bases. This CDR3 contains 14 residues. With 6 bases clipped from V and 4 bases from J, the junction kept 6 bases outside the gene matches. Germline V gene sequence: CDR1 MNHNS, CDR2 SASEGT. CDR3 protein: CASSRTSVSETQYF. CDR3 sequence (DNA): TGTGCCAGCAGCCGGACTAGCGTCTCAGAGACCCAGTACTTC.

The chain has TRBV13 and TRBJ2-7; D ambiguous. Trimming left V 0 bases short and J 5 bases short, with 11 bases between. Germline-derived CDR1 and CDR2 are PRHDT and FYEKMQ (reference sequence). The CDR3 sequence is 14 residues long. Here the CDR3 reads CASSLGVAVHEQYF. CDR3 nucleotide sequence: TGTGCCAGCAGCTTAGGGGTAGCCGTCCACGAGCAGTACTTC.

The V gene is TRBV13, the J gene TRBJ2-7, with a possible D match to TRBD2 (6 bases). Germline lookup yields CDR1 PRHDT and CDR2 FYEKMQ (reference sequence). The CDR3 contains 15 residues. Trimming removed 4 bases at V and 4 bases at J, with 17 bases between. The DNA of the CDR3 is TGTGCCAGCAGCTCAATGGGGCTAGCGAGATACGAGCAGTACTTC. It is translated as CASSSMGLARYEQYF.

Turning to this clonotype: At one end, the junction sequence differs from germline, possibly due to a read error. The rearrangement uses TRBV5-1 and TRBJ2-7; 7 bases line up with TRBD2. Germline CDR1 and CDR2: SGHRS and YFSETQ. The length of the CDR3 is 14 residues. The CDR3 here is CTSSLAGGYYEQYF. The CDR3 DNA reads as TGCACCAGCAGCTTGGCCGGGGGGTACTACGAGCAGTACTTC.

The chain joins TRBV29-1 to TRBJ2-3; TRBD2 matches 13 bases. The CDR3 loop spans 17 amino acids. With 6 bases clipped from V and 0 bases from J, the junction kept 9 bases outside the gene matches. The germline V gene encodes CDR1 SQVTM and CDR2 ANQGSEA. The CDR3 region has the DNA TGCAGCGTCAAGCGGACTAGCGGGGGTGCTAGCACAGATACGCAGTATTTT. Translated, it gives CSVKRTSGGASTDTQYF.

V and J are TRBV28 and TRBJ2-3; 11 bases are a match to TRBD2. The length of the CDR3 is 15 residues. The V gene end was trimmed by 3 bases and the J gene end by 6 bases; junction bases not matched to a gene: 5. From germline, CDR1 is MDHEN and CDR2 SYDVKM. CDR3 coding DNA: TGTGCCAGCAGTTTGGGGACTAGCGGTTTTGATACGCAGTATTTT. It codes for CASSLGTSGFDTQYF.

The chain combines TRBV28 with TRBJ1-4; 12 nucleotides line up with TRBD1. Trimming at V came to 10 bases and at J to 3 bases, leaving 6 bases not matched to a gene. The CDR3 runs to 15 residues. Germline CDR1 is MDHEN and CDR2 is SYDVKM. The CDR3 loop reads CAIRDRGQANEKLFF. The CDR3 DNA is TGTGCCATCCGGGACAGGGGGCAAGCTAATGAAAAACTGTTTTTT.